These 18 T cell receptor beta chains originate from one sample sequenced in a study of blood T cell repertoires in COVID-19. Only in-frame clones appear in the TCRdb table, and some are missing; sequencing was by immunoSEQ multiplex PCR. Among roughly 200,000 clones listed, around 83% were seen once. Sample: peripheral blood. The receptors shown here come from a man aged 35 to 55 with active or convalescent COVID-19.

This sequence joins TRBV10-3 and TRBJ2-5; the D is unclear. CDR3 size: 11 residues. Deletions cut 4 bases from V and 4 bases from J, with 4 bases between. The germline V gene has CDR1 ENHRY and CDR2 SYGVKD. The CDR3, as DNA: TGTGCCATCAGTGTCGGAGAGACCCAGTACTTC. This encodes CAISVGETQYF.

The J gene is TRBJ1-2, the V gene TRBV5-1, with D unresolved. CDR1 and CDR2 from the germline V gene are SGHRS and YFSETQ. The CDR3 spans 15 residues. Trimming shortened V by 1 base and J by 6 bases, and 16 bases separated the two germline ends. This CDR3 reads CASSLFTSPENGYTF. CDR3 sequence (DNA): TGCGCCAGCAGCTTGTTTACATCCCCCGAAAATGGCTACACCTTC. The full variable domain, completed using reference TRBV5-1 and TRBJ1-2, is KAGVTQTPRYLIKTRGQQVTLSCSPISGHRSVSWYQQTPGQGLQFLFEYFSETQRNKGNFPGRFSGRQFSNSRSEMNVSTLELGDSALYLCASSLFTSPENGYTFGSGTRLTVV.

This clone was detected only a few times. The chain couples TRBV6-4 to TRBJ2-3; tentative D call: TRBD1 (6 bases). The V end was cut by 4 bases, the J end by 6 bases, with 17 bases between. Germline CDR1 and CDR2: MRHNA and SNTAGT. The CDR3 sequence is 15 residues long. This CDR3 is CASSAGHSGHDTQYF. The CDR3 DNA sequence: TGTGCCAGCAGTGCGGGACATTCGGGGCACGATACGCAGTATTTT.

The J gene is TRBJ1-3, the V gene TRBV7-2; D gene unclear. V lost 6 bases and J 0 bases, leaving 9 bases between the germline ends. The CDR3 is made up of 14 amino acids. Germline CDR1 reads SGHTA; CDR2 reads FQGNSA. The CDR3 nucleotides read TGTGCCAGCAGTTTTAGTGGCTCTGGAAACACCATATATTTT. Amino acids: CASSFSGSGNTIYF.

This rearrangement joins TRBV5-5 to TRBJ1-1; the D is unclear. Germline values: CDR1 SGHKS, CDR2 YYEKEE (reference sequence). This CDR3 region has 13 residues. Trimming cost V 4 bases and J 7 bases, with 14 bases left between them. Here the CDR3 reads CASSPDGLGEAFF. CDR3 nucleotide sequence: TGTGCCAGCAGCCCTGACGGACTTGGTGAAGCTTTCTTT.

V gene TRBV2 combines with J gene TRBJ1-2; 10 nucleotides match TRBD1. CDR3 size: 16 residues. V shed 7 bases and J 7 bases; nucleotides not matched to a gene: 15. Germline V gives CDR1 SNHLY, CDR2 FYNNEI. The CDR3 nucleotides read TGTGCCAGCACCACCTCACCCCCGACAGGGGGCCGTGGCTACACCTTC. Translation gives CASTTSPPTGGRGYTF.

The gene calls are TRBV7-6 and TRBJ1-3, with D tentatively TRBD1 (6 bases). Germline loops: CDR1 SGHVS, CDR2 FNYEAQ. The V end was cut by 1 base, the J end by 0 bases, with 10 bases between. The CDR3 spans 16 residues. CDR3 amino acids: CASSLDLGHSGNTIYF. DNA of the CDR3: TGTGCCAGCAGCTTAGATTTGGGACACTCTGGAAACACCATATATTTT.

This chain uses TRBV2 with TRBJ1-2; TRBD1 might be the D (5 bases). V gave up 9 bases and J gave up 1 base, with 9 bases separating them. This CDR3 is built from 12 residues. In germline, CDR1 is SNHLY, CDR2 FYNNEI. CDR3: CASGGNNYGYTF. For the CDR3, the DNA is TGTGCCAGTGGGGGGAATAACTATGGCTACACCTTC.

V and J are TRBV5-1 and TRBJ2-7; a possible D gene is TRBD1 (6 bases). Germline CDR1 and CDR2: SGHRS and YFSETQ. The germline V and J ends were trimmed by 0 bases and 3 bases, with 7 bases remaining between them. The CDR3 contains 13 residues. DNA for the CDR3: TGCGCCAGCAGCTTGGACAGGGTCTACGAGCAGTACTTC. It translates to CASSLDRVYEQYF.

CDR3 DNA: TGTGCCAGCAGCTACGACAGGGGTAGTGGTGAAAAACTGTTTTTT. Residues: CASSYDRGSGEKLFF. This chain uses TRBV7-2 with TRBJ1-4; TRBD1 aligns across 8 bases. Germline CDR1 SGHTA, CDR2 FQGNSA. This CDR3 is 15 amino acids long. The V gene end was trimmed by 4 bases and the J gene end by 7 bases; junction bases not matched to a gene: 8.

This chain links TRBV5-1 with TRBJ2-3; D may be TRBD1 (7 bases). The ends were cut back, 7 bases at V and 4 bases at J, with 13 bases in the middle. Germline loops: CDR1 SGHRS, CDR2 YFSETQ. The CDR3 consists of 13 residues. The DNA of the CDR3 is TGCGCCAGCCAGGGGGGCGGGTCAGATACGCAGTATTTT. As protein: CASQGGGSDTQYF. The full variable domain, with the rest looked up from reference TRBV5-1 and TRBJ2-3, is KAGVTQTPRYLIKTRGQQVTLSCSPISGHRSVSWYQQTPGQGLQFLFEYFSETQRNKGNFPGRFSGRQFSNSRSEMNVSTLELGDSALYLCASQGGGSDTQYFGPGTRLTVL.

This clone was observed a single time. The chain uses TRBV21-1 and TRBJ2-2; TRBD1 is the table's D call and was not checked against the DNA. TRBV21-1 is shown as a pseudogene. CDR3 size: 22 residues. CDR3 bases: TGTGCCAGCAGCAAAGCAGGGGGTCCAGGTGAGAACTTCGGGTTGAACACCGGGGAGCTGTTTTTT. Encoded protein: CASSKAGGPGENFGLNTGELFF.

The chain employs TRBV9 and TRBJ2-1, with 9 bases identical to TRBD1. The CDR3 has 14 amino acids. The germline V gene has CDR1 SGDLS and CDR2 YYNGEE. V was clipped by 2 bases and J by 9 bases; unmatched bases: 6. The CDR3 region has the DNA TGTGCCAGCAGCGTCCAAGACAGGGGGACTGAGCAGTTCTTC. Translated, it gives CASSVQDRGTEQFF.

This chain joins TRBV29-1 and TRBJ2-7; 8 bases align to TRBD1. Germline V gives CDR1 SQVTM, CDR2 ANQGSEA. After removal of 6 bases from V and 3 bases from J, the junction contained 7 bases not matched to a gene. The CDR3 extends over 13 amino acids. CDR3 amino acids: CSVPTGANYEQYF. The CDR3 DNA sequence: TGCAGCGTCCCGACAGGGGCTAACTACGAGCAGTACTTC.

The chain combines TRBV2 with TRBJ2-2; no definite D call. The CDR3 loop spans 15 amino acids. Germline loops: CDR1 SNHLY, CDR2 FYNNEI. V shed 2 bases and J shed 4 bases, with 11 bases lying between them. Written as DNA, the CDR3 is TGTGCCAGCAGTGAACGGTCGGGTCGCACCGGGGAGCTGTTTTTT. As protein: CASSERSGRTGELFF.

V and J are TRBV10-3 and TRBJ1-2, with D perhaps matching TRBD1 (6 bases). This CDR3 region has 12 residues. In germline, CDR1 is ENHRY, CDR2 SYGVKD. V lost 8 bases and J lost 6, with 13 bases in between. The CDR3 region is CAISKAGDGYTF. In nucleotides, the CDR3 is TGTGCCATCTCAAAGGCAGGGGATGGCTACACCTTC.

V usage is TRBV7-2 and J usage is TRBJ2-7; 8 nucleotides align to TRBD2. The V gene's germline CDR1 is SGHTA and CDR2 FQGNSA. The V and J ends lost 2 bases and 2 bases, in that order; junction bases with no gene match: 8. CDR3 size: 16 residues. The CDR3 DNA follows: TGTGCCAGCAGCTTAACGGGAGGGCCTGGGGCCTACGAGCAGTACTTC. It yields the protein CASSLTGGPGAYEQYF.

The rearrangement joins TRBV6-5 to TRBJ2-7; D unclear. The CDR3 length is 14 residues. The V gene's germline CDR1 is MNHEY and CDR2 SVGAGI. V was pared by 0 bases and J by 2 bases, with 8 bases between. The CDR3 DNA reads TGTGCCAGCAGTTACTCGGCGCAGGCCTACGAGCAGTACTTC. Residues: CASSYSAQAYEQYF.